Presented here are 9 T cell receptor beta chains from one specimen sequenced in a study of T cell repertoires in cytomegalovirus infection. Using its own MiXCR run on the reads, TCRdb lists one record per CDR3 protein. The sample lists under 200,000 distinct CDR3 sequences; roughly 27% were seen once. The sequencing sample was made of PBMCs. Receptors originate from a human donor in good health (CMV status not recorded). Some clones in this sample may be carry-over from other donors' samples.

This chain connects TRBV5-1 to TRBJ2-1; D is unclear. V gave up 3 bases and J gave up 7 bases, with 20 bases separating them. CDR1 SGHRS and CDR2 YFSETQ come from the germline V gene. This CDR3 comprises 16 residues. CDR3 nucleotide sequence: TGCGCCAGCAGCTCGGTTGCGGCGGTATCGCAGAATGAGCAGTTCTTC. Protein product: CASSSVAAVSQNEQFF.

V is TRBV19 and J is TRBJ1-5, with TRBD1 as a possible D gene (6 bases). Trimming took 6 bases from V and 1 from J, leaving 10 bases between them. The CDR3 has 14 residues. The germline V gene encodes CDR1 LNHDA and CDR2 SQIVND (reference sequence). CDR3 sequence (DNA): TGTGCCAGTAGAACCGACAGGAGCAATCAGCCCCAGCATTTT. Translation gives CASRTDRSNQPQHF.

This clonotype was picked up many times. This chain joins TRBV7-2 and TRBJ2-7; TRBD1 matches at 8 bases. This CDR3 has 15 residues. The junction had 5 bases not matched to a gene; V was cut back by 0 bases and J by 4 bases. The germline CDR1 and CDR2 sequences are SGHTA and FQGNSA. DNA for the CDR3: TGTGCCAGCAGCTTAGCCGGACAGGGAGCTTACGAGCAGTACTTC. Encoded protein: CASSLAGQGAYEQYF. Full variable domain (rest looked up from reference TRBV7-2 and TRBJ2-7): GAGVSQSPSNKVTEKGKDVELRCDPISGHTALYWYRQSLGQGLEFLIYFQGNSAPDKSGLPSDRFSAERTGGSVSTLTIQRTQQEDSAVYLCASSLAGQGAYEQYFGPGTRLTVT.

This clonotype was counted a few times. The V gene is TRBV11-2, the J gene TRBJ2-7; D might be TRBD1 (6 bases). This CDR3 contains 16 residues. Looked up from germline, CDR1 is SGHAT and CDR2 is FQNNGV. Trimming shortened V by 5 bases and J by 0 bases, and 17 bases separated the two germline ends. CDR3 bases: TGTGCCAGCAGCCGAAGAGGACAGACGCTCTCCTACGAGCAGTACTTC. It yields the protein CASSRRGQTLSYEQYF.

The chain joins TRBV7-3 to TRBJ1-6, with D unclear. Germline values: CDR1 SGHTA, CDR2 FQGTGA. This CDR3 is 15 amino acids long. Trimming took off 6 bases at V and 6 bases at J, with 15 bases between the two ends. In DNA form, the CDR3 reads TGTGCCAGCAGGGCCGACGGGCAGTTTAATTCACCCCTCCACTTT. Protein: CASRADGQFNSPLHF.

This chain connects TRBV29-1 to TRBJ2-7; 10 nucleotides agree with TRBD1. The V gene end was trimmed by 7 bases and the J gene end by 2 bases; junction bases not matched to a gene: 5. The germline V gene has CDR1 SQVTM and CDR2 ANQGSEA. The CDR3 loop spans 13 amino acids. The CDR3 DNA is TGCAGCGCTGGGGGACAGGGGACCTACGAGCAGTACTTC. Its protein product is CSAGGQGTYEQYF.

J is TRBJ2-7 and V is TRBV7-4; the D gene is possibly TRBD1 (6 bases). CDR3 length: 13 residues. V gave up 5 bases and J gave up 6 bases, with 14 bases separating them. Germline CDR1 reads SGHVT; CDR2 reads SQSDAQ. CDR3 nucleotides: TGTGCCAGCAGCGAACAGGGTGCAGCCGAGCAGTACTTC. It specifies CASSEQGAAEQYF.

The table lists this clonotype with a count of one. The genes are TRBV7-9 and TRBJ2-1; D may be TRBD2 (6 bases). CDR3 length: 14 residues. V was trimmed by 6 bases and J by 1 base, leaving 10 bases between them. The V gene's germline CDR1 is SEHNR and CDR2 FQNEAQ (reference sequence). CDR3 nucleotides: TGTGCCAGCAGGGAGGGGTCATCCTACAATGAGCAGTTCTTC. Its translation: CASREGSSYNEQFF.

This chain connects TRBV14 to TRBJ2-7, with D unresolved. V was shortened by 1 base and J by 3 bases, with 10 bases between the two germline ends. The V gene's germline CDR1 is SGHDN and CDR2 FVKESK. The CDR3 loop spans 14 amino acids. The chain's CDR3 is CASSQGRQSYEQYF. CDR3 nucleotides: TGTGCCAGCAGCCAAGGGCGACAAAGCTACGAGCAGTACTTC.